These 25 T cell receptor beta chains came from one sample sequenced in a study of T cells after yellow fever vaccination. TCRdb ran MiXCR on the 5' RACE reads and lists one entry per CDR3 protein. The top ten hold approximately 3.5% of the sample, which has some 300,000 distinct CDR3 sequences, approximately 10% seen once. Source: CD4+ T cells sorted from PBMCs, taken 5 days after the yellow fever booster vaccination. The receptor source for this set is a man in his late teens or twenties who received the YFV17D yellow fever vaccine.

The chain carries TRBV15 and TRBJ2-3, with D tentatively TRBD1 or TRBD2 (5 bases each). Germline loops: CDR1 LNHNV, CDR2 YYDKDF (reference sequence). V dropped 3 bases and J dropped 4 bases, with 14 bases sitting between them. The CDR3 is made up of 15 amino acids. This chain's CDR3 is CATSSGATGPDTQYF. The CDR3 DNA reads as TGTGCCACCAGCAGCGGGGCCACGGGCCCAGATACGCAGTATTTT.

This clonotype was seen at least ten times. The genes are TRBV5-5 and TRBJ1-6; no firm D call. The germline V gene encodes CDR1 SGHKS and CDR2 YYEKEE (reference sequence). The V gene lost 4 bases and the J gene lost 6 bases, with 11 bases spanning the gap. The CDR3 is made up of 14 amino acids. The CDR3, as DNA: TGTGCCAGCAGCCCGGACGGGAGTAATTCACCCCTCCACTTT. Protein: CASSPDGSNSPLHF.

This clonotype has just a few counts. CDR3 bases: TGTGCCAGCATCCTCGGGAGGGATAGTAAAAATTCACCCCTCCACTTT. Its protein is CASILGRDSKNSPLHF. The V and J genes are TRBV27 and TRBJ1-6; D not certain. CDR1 and CDR2 from the germline V gene are MNHEY and SMNVEV (reference sequence). The CDR3 has 16 residues. The germline V and J ends were trimmed by 7 bases and 7 bases, with 20 bases remaining between them.

This clonotype was counted only a few times. The chain employs TRBV6-1 and TRBJ1-2; D gene uncertain. Trimming left V 7 bases short and J 2 bases short, with 5 bases between. The CDR3 is 11 residues long. Per germline, CDR1 MNHNS and CDR2 SASEGT. Here the CDR3 DNA reads TGTGCCAGCATCAGGAACTATGGCTACACCTTC. Translating it yields CASIRNYGYTF.

This clonotype was seen a handful of times. J is TRBJ1-4 and V is TRBV3-1; perhaps TRBD1 as D (5 bases). V lost 1 base, J lost 7 bases, and 16 bases lay in between. Germline V gene data show CDR1 as LGHDT and CDR2 as YNNKEL (reference sequence). The CDR3 is 16 amino acids. The CDR3 here is CASSQGYPGGGEKLFF. The DNA for the CDR3 is TGTGCCAGCAGCCAAGGGTACCCTGGGGGGGGTGAAAAACTGTTTTTT.

This clonotype has only a few counts. The chain combines TRBV5-1 with TRBJ2-3; D gene ambiguous. This CDR3 has 15 residues. V was clipped by 0 bases and J by 3 bases, with 11 bases between them. Germline V gene lookup returns CDR1 SGHRS and CDR2 YFSETQ. The CDR3 loop is CASSLDDWRTDTQYF. The CDR3 DNA reads as TGCGCCAGCAGCTTGGACGACTGGAGAACAGATACGCAGTATTTT.

The CDR3 spells CASSQEGGGTQFF. In DNA, the CDR3 is TGTGCCAGCAGCCAGGAGGGAGGGGGCACACAGTTCTTC. The chain recombines TRBV3-1 with TRBJ2-1; D possibly uses TRBD1 or TRBD2 (7 bases each). Looked up from germline, CDR1 is LGHDT and CDR2 is YNNKEL (reference sequence). The CDR3 has 13 residues. V was trimmed by 3 bases and J by 13 bases, leaving 16 bases between them.

This clonotype was counted only a few times. V and J are TRBV6-5 and TRBJ2-5; D is unresolved. This CDR3 region has 14 residues. Trimming removed 4 bases at V and 5 bases at J, with 14 bases between. Germline values: CDR1 MNHEY, CDR2 SVGAGI. For the CDR3, the DNA is TGTGCCAGCAGTTCGAGACATATGCTGGAGACCCAGTACTTC. Its protein is CASSSRHMLETQYF.

The chain carries TRBV6-6 and TRBJ1-5, with 9 bases aligning to TRBD1. CDR3 length equals 18 residues. The V gene's germline CDR1 is MNHNY and CDR2 SVGAGI (reference sequence). After removal of 2 bases from V and 0 bases from J, the junction contained 8 bases not matched to a gene. CDR3 sequence (DNA): TGTGCCAGCAGTTACAACAGGGGGCCCCTTTATAGCAATCAGCCCCAGCATTTT. Protein: CASSYNRGPLYSNQPQHF.

This clonotype was seen ten or more times. This chain links TRBV12-3 or TRBV12-4 with TRBJ2-3; D possibly corresponds to TRBD2 (6 bases). The CDR3 has 14 amino acids. The V gene lost 6 bases and the J gene lost 5 bases, with 15 bases spanning the gap. Here the CDR3 DNA reads TGTGCCAGCAGCGAGCGGGCCCTTGGAGATACGCAGTATTTT. Translated, it gives CASSERALGDTQYF.

This chain links TRBV7-2 with TRBJ1-1; TRBD1 agrees at 8 bases. The germline V gene has CDR1 SGHTA and CDR2 FQGNSA. This CDR3 spans 15 amino acids. The J segment lost 5 bases and the V segment lost 2 bases, leaving 7 bases of the junction unmatched. CDR3: CASSLNGQGVTEAFF. The CDR3 DNA reads TGTGCCAGCAGCTTAAATGGACAGGGAGTGACTGAAGCTTTCTTT.

This chain uses TRBV6-5 with TRBJ2-2; TRBD2 matches at 12 bases. This CDR3 has 17 amino acids. V shed 6 bases and J 7 bases; nucleotides not matched to a gene: 12. Germline CDR1 MNHEY, CDR2 SVGAGI. CDR3 DNA sequence: TGTGCCAGCAGCCTCGGACTAGCGGGGATAAGTAGCGGGGAGCTGTTTTTT. It translates to CASSLGLAGISSGELFF.

This clonotype has only a few counts. Its ends do not fully match the called genes, so a read error is possible. The V call is TRBV5-1, the J call TRBJ1-2; TRBD1 agrees at 7 bases. This CDR3 region has 15 residues. Germline loops: CDR1 SGHRS, CDR2 YFSETQ. The CDR3 DNA follows: TGCGCCAGCAGCTTACGACAGGGAATTAACTCTGGCTACACCTTC. Translation: CASSLRQGINSGYTF.

This clonotype was seen a few times. The chain employs TRBV5-1 and TRBJ1-4; TRBD1 matches at 7 bases. V gave up 4 bases and J gave up 8 bases; unmatched junction bases: 8. Germline V gene data show CDR1 as SGHRS and CDR2 as YFSETQ. This CDR3 is built from 14 residues. The CDR3 region is CASSTGQATEKLFF. The CDR3 DNA reads as TGCGCCAGCAGCACAGGACAGGCAACGGAAAAACTGTTTTTT.

This clonotype has at least ten counts. The CDR3 DNA reads as TGTGCCAGCAGCCGATCGACAGGGAGTGGCGAGACCCAGTACTTC. Its translation is CASSRSTGSGETQYF. The V and J genes are TRBV4-2 and TRBJ2-5; 7 nucleotides match TRBD1. The CDR3 is 15 amino acids. V trimming: 4 bases; J trimming: 5 bases; junction bases outside the gene matches: 10. The germline gives CDR1 LGHNA, CDR2 YNFKEQ.

This clonotype was observed a few times. The chain combines TRBV9 with TRBJ2-3, with a weak D call TRBD2 (6 bases). V was pared by 0 bases and J by 6 bases, with 20 bases between. Germline V gives CDR1 SGDLS, CDR2 YYNGEE. The CDR3 contains 17 residues. The CDR3: CASSVGPGSRLVDTQYF. Here the CDR3 DNA reads TGTGCCAGCAGCGTAGGGCCGGGCTCCCGACTAGTTGATACGCAGTATTTT.

This clonotype was counted a few times. The chain uses TRBV5-1 and TRBJ2-2; 10 nucleotides line up with TRBD2. This CDR3 comprises 17 residues. Germline V CDR1 and CDR2: SGHRS, YFSETQ. V dropped 4 bases and J dropped 10; count of bases not matched to a gene: 16. CDR3 in amino acids: CASSPLPLAGVNEELFF. The CDR3 region has the DNA TGCGCCAGCAGCCCCCTCCCGCTAGCGGGGGTGAATGAGGAGCTGTTTTTT.

This clonotype showed up many times. The rearrangement links TRBV19 to TRBJ1-1; D is possibly TRBD1 (5 bases). The V end lost 4 bases, the J end lost 2 bases, and 14 bases lay between the germline ends. Looked up from germline, CDR1 is LNHDA and CDR2 is SQIVND (reference sequence). The CDR3 consists of 15 residues. The CDR3 is CASSTGGSINTEAFF. The CDR3 DNA reads as TGTGCCAGTAGTACCGGGGGAAGTATTAACACTGAAGCTTTCTTT. The whole variable domain, remainder taken from reference TRBV19 and TRBJ1-1, is DGGITQSPKYLFRKEGQNVTLSCEQNLNHDAMYWYRQDPGQGLRLIYYSQIVNDFQKGDIAEGYSVSREKKESFPLTVTSAQKNPTAFYLCASSTGGSINTEAFFGQGTRLTVV.

This chain uses TRBV9 with TRBJ2-2, with D perhaps assigned TRBD1 or TRBD2 (7 bases each). The germline CDR1 and CDR2 sequences are SGDLS and YYNGEE. Trimming shortened V by 2 bases and J by 2 bases, and 19 bases separated the two germline ends. The CDR3 length is 18 residues. The DNA of the CDR3 is TGTGCCAGCAGCGTGAACCCCCAGGGGGGGCTTAACACCGGGGAGCTGTTTTTT. The encoded protein is CASSVNPQGGLNTGELFF. Full variable domain (rest looked up from reference TRBV9 and TRBJ2-2): DSGVTQTPKHLITATGQRVTLRCSPRSGDLSVYWYQQSLDQGLQFLIQYYNGEERAKGNILERFSAQQFPDLHSELNLSSLELGDSALYFCASSVNPQGGLNTGELFFGEGSRLTVL.

The sample holds many counts of this clonotype. This chain links TRBV12-3 or TRBV12-4 with TRBJ2-7, with TRBD2 as a possible D gene (5 bases). The V and J ends lost 7 bases and 0 bases respectively, with 22 bases between them. This CDR3 has 17 amino acids. The CDR3 loop reads CASILPPGLLSSYEQYV. The CDR3 nucleotides read TGTGCCAGCATCTTACCCCCCGGACTCCTGAGCTCCTACGAGCAGTACGTC.

This clonotype was observed a handful of times. The rearrangement joins TRBV28 to TRBJ1-2, with 8 bases fitting TRBD1. Unmatched junction bases numbered 17, after V lost 5 bases and J lost 9 bases. Germline V gives CDR1 MDHEN, CDR2 SYDVKM. CDR3 length: 16 residues. The CDR3 sequence is CASSLGQGVWTESYTF. For the CDR3, the DNA is TGTGCCAGCAGTCTAGGACAGGGTGTATGGACCGAGAGCTACACCTTC.

V and J are TRBV12-3 or TRBV12-4 and TRBJ1-5; D gene unclear. The CDR3 spans 13 residues. V gave up 10 bases and J gave up 4 bases, with 14 bases separating them. CDR3 protein: CATRVSKNQPQHF. CDR3 DNA: TGTGCCACCCGGGTCAGCAAGAATCAGCCCCAGCATTTT.

This clonotype was found many times. The chain uses TRBV14 and TRBJ2-1; D is perhaps TRBD2 (6 bases). With 4 bases removed from V and 6 bases from J, the gap between germline ends came to 10 bases. The germline V gene has CDR1 SGHDN and CDR2 FVKESK. CDR3 length: 13 amino acids. The CDR3, as DNA: TGTGCCAGCAGCCTTAGCGGTCCCAATGAGCAGTTCTTC. This translates into CASSLSGPNEQFF.

This clonotype turned up a few times. The chain carries TRBV4-3 and TRBJ1-4; the D is unclear. The V and J ends lost 1 base and 8 bases respectively, with 11 bases between them. The CDR3 is made up of 14 amino acids. Germline V gene data show CDR1 as LGHNA and CDR2 as YSLEER. The CDR3 DNA follows: TGCGCCAGCAGCCAAGGGGCATGGGAGGAAAAACTGTTTTTT. It yields the protein CASSQGAWEEKLFF.

CDR3 amino acids: CASSYSLRGGADTQYF. As DNA, the CDR3 is TGTGCCAGCAGTTACTCGTTGCGGGGGGGTGCAGATACGCAGTATTTT. The chain has TRBV6-5 and TRBJ2-3; 9 bases fit TRBD2. Unmatched junction bases numbered 5, after V lost 0 bases and J lost 4 bases. CDR1 MNHEY and CDR2 SVGAGI come from the germline V gene. This CDR3 comprises 16 residues.